Reported below is one TCR beta chain. As yet, its antigen is unknown. The PCR ran on 60 Vbeta and 13 Jbeta primers. The protocol was immunoSEQ multiplex PCR, while the TCRdb copy is restricted to in-frame clones and leaves out a portion. The sample table sets out 40,000 to 60,000 clones. The data are from a study of cytomegalovirus exposure and HLA in healthy donors. Study conclusions and caveats: Excluded were some V segments that proved indistinguishable, including TRBV6-2 and TRBV6-3. No immune exposure information besides CMV serostatus was available.

After removal of 1 base from V and 7 bases from J, the junction contained 3 bases not matched to a gene. CDR3 length: 12 amino acids. CDR1 and CDR2 from the germline V gene are GTSNPN and SVGIG (reference sequence). V is TRBV30 and J is TRBJ1-2; 7 bases fit TRBD1. Sequences were obtained from PBMCs. The receptor was isolated from a female donor in good health and CMV-seronegative. CDR3 sequence (DNA): TGTGCCTGGAGTGAGGGGGCGTTTGGCTACACCTTC. Its translation is CAWSEGAFGYTF.